What follows describes a single TCR beta chain. J gave up 8 bases and V 0 bases, and 6 bases lay outside the gene matches. Germline values: CDR1 SGHTA, CDR2 FQGNSA. This CDR3 contains 15 residues. The data originate from a study of OX40 agonist ivuxolimab in advanced cancers. Study at large: The dose of intravenous ivuxolimab that patients received every 2 weeks ranged from 0.01 to 10 mg/kg.

Profiled with immunoSEQ multiplex PCR; TCRdb holds only in-frame clones, not every one. Here the sample spans 60,000 to 75,000 clones, around 86% being singletons. The source material was CD4+ or CD8+ T cells sorted from blood, sampled in a trial of the OX40 agonist ivuxolimab. The sequence derives from an adult with an advanced solid tumor such as melanoma, head and neck, liver or kidney cancer. The chain carries TRBV7-2 and TRBJ1-4; 7 bases are shared with TRBD1. CDR3 protein: CASSLAGGIWEKLFF. The CDR3, as DNA: TGTGCCAGCAGCTTAGCAGGGGGCATATGGGAAAAACTGTTTTTT.